What follows are 21 T cell receptor beta chains derived from one specimen sequenced in a study of OX40 agonist ivuxolimab in advanced cancers. Preparation of the library involved the immunoSEQ multiplex PCR assay. TCRdb retrieved this table from immuneACCESS and kept in-frame rearrangements only. Not all clones are present; in checked studies, unresolved V genes account for under half, and no reason is known for the remainder. In this sample the table shows 65,000 to 95,000 clones, around four fifths of which occur a single time. The ten biggest clones cover around 0.76% of the sample. The sequencing here drew on CD4+ or CD8+ T cells sorted from blood, taken in a trial of the OX40 agonist ivuxolimab. Receptors originate from an adult with an advanced solid tumor such as melanoma, head and neck, liver or kidney cancer.

The genes are TRBV10-3 and TRBJ2-7; 7 bases match TRBD1. Germline loops: CDR1 ENHRY, CDR2 SYGVKD. CDR3 length: 14 residues. The V segment lost 2 bases and the J segment 4 bases; nucleotides outside the gene matches: 5. The CDR3 DNA sequence: TGTGCCATCAGTGAGCGACAGGGCCGATACGAGCAGTACTTC. It specifies CAISERQGRYEQYF.

In its sample, this clone ranks as medium-sized. The chain recombines TRBV19 with TRBJ1-5; possible D gene TRBD1, 5 bases. V was cut by 1 base and J by 1 base, with 8 bases left in between. The CDR3 extends over 15 amino acids. In germline, CDR1 is LNHDA, CDR2 SQIVND (reference sequence). For the CDR3, the DNA is TGTGCCAGTAGTATAGGCCAGGGAAGCAATCAGCCCCAGCATTTT. Encoded protein: CASSIGQGSNQPQHF.

The chain employs TRBV7-9 and TRBJ2-3; D gene ambiguous. There are 13 residues in the CDR3. Germline V gene lookup returns CDR1 SEHNR and CDR2 FQNEAQ (reference sequence). Trimming took off 6 bases at V and 0 bases at J, with 7 bases between the two ends. The DNA for the CDR3 is TGTGCCAGCAGTTTTGGGAGCACAGATACGCAGTATTTT. This sequence encodes CASSFGSTDTQYF.

The chain employs TRBV5-1 and TRBJ2-3, with TRBD2 identical over 11 bases. CDR3 size: 16 residues. CDR1 SGHRS and CDR2 YFSETQ come from the germline V gene. The V gene end was trimmed by 5 bases and the J gene end by 3 bases; junction bases not matched to a gene: 8. In nucleotides, the CDR3 is TGCGCCAGCAGGCCCACTAGCGGGAGTTTGACAGATACGCAGTATTTT. Protein product: CASRPTSGSLTDTQYF.

This chain links TRBV10-2 with TRBJ2-7, with D perhaps assigned TRBD1 or TRBD2 (6 bases each). The CDR3 runs to 14 residues. The V end lost 3 bases, the J end lost 0 bases, and 9 bases lay between the germline ends. In germline, CDR1 is WSHSY, CDR2 SAAADI. The CDR3 DNA follows: TGCGCCAGCAGTGACGGGGGCGGCTCCTACGAGCAGTACTTC. It yields the protein CASSDGGGSYEQYF.

This clone has a single count. This chain uses TRBV9 with TRBJ2-3; 11 positions match TRBD2. V lost 0 bases, J lost 5 bases, and 5 bases stayed unmatched. Germline loops: CDR1 SGDLS, CDR2 YYNGEE. This CDR3 is 16 amino acids long. The CDR3 bases are TGTGCCAGCAGCGTAGTAACTAGCGGGAGTATAGATACGCAGTATTTT. It yields the protein CASSVVTSGSIDTQYF.

The chain carries TRBV9 and TRBJ2-3; D is ambiguous. V shed 6 bases and J shed 5 bases, with 13 bases lying between them. Germline lookup yields CDR1 SGDLS and CDR2 YYNGEE. CDR3 length equals 13 residues. The CDR3 DNA reads as TGTGCCAGCACCCTTGGCGCCGGAGATACGCAGTATTTT. Protein: CASTLGAGDTQYF.

The V gene is TRBV28, the J gene TRBJ1-6; no clear D gene. Per germline, CDR1 MDHEN and CDR2 SYDVKM. V dropped 9 bases and J dropped 3 bases, with 9 bases sitting between them. The CDR3 totals 13 residues. DNA of the CDR3: TGTGCCAGTGCGAAAAACTATAATTCACCCCTCCACTTT. This sequence encodes CASAKNYNSPLHF.

The genes are TRBV27 and TRBJ2-2; D is perhaps TRBD2 (6 bases). This CDR3 comprises 15 residues. Deletions cut 5 bases from V and 7 bases from J, with 17 bases between. The germline V gene has CDR1 MNHEY and CDR2 SMNVEV (reference sequence). CDR3 in DNA: TGTGCCAGCAGTCCGGGGGATCCCACCGTCGGGGAGCTGTTTTTT. Residues: CASSPGDPTVGELFF.

CDR3 region: CASSLGGFGLSYNEQFF. The CDR3 nucleotides read TGTGCCAGCAGCTTAGGGGGCTTTGGGTTGTCCTACAATGAGCAGTTCTTC. The chain couples TRBV7-2 to TRBJ2-1; a weak D match, TRBD1 (5 bases). The germline V and J ends were trimmed by 1 base and 1 base, with 14 bases remaining between them. The CDR3 runs to 17 residues. The germline gives CDR1 SGHTA, CDR2 FQGNSA. Based on the CDR3 plus reference TRBV7-2 and TRBJ2-1, the full variable domain is GAGVSQSPSNKVTEKGKDVELRCDPISGHTALYWYRQSLGQGLEFLIYFQGNSAPDKSGLPSDRFSAERTGGSVSTLTIQRTQQEDSAVYLCASSLGGFGLSYNEQFFGPGTRLTVL.

This clone came up once. This rearrangement joins TRBV9 to TRBJ1-2; perhaps TRBD1 as D (5 bases). Germline loops: CDR1 SGDLS, CDR2 YYNGEE. The CDR3 is made up of 16 amino acids. With 0 bases removed from V and 8 bases from J, the gap between germline ends came to 20 bases. The CDR3 loop reads CASSVVGADSLSGYTF. CDR3 sequence (DNA): TGTGCCAGCAGCGTAGTCGGGGCAGATAGTCTCTCAGGCTACACCTTC.

This clone appeared once. V gene TRBV4-3 combines with J gene TRBJ1-2; TRBD1 matches at 8 bases. After removal of 3 bases from V and 8 bases from J, the junction contained 8 bases not matched to a gene. Germline V gene lookup returns CDR1 LGHNA and CDR2 YSLEER. CDR3 size: 14 residues. CDR3 amino acids: CASSHGQGAEGYTF. CDR3 coding DNA: TGCGCCAGCAGCCATGGACAGGGCGCGGAGGGCTACACCTTC.

Only one count was recorded for this clone. The chain is built from TRBV2 and TRBJ2-7; the D gene could be TRBD1 or TRBD2 (6 bases each). Germline loops: CDR1 SNHLY, CDR2 FYNNEI. The CDR3 is made up of 14 amino acids. V was pared by 3 bases and J by 1 base, with 10 bases between. The DNA of the CDR3 is TGTGCCAGCAGTGATAGGGGGGTGTCCTACGAGCAGTACTTC. It translates to CASSDRGVSYEQYF.

The chain employs TRBV6-1 and TRBJ2-7; 7 bases fit TRBD2. CDR3 length equals 14 residues. Germline V gene sequence: CDR1 MNHNS, CDR2 SASEGT. V shed 8 bases, J shed 4 bases, and the junction held 11 bases outside the gene matches. The CDR3 loop reads CASGRGLGSYEQYF. The DNA for the CDR3 is TGTGCCAGCGGTCGCGGACTAGGATCTTACGAGCAGTACTTC.

The CDR3 spells CASSLTLNPKNIQYF. The CDR3 nucleotides read TGTGCCAGCAGCTTAACTCTGAACCCCAAAAACATTCAGTACTTC. The V and J genes are TRBV11-2 and TRBJ2-4; the D is unclear. The CDR3 is 15 amino acids. The germline V gene encodes CDR1 SGHAT and CDR2 FQNNGV. The ends were cut back, 2 bases at V and 2 bases at J, with 10 bases in the middle.

In this sample, this clone turned up a few times. The rearrangement links TRBV2 to TRBJ1-4; TRBD1 is a possible D gene (5 bases). V lost 7 bases, J lost 3 bases, and 15 bases lay in between. The CDR3 runs 15 residues. The germline V gene encodes CDR1 SNHLY and CDR2 FYNNEI. The CDR3 loop reads CASTVGNRPNEKLFF. In nucleotides, the CDR3 is TGTGCCAGCACTGTGGGAAACAGGCCTAATGAAAAACTGTTTTTT.

This clone was picked up a small number of times. The V call is TRBV7-3, the J call TRBJ2-3; D is unclear. CDR3 length: 14 amino acids. Germline V gene lookup returns CDR1 SGHTA and CDR2 FQGTGA. Trimming shortened V by 4 bases and J by 4 bases, and 12 bases separated the two germline ends. The CDR3 is CASSSGLSPDTQYF. CDR3 coding DNA: TGTGCCAGCAGCTCCGGGTTATCCCCAGATACGCAGTATTTT.

V and J are TRBV2 and TRBJ1-3; D may be TRBD1 (5 bases). The CDR3 extends over 15 amino acids. V was cut by 8 bases and J by 3 bases, with 17 bases left in between. The V gene's germline CDR1 is SNHLY and CDR2 FYNNEI. The CDR3 loop reads CASRRDQVGGNTIYF. Here the CDR3 DNA reads TGTGCCAGCCGCCGGGACCAGGTTGGTGGAAACACCATATATTTT.

This rearrangement joins TRBV19 to TRBJ2-7; 11 bases are shared with TRBD2. After removal of 5 bases from V and 7 bases from J, the junction contained 7 bases not matched to a gene. The CDR3 consists of 14 residues. Germline-derived CDR1 and CDR2 are LNHDA and SQIVND (reference sequence). The CDR3 here is CASSPLAGAGEQYF. The CDR3 DNA follows: TGTGCCAGTAGTCCACTAGCGGGAGCGGGAGAGCAGTACTTC. Based on the CDR3 plus reference TRBV19 and TRBJ2-7, the full variable domain is DGGITQSPKYLFRKEGQNVTLSCEQNLNHDAMYWYRQDPGQGLRLIYYSQIVNDFQKGDIAEGYSVSREKKESFPLTVTSAQKNPTAFYLCASSPLAGAGEQYFGPGTRLTVT.

The J gene is TRBJ2-1, the V gene TRBV2; D is unresolved. In germline, CDR1 is SNHLY, CDR2 FYNNEI. The V end lost 2 bases, the J end lost 9 bases, and 14 bases lay between the germline ends. The CDR3 length is 14 residues. The CDR3, as DNA: TGTGCCAGCAGTGAATCACCAGGTCTGCGTGAGCAGTTCTTC. This encodes CASSESPGLREQFF. Full variable domain (outside the CDR3, taken from reference TRBV2 and TRBJ2-1): EPEVTQTPSHQVTQMGQEVILRCVPISNHLYFYWYRQILGQKVEFLVSFYNNEISEKSEIFDDQFSVERPDGSNFTLKIRSTKLEDSAMYFCASSESPGLREQFFGPGTRLTVL.

The chain links TRBV28 to TRBJ2-7, with a tentative D call TRBD2 (6 bases). There are 15 residues in the CDR3. CDR1 and CDR2 (germline): MDHEN, SYDVKM. V lost 8 bases to trimming and J lost 5 bases, with 22 bases between them. CDR3 coding DNA: TGTGCCAGCCGGGGGTACGGGGGATCAATGCACGAGCAGTACTTC. This gives the protein CASRGYGGSMHEQYF.